The present T cell receptor beta chain was sequenced within a study of T cells in localized non-small cell lung cancer. Findings and limits, study-wide: Overall survival was longer when the density of T cells in the blood was higher. Sequencing was limited to one tumor region, leaving the possibility of heterogeneity open. Peak T cell clonality was found in uninvolved adjacent lung, exceeding tumor.

Only in-frame clones appear in the TCRdb table, and some are missing; sequencing was by immunoSEQ multiplex PCR. The table records 2,500 to 3,500 clones, approximately 23% of them present only once. Turning to this clone: Its antigen is undetermined.

Per germline, CDR1 SGHNT and CDR2 YENEEA. V gave up 5 bases and J gave up 0 bases, with 13 bases separating them. The CDR3 covers 15 residues. The chain combines TRBV11-3 with TRBJ1-2, with TRBD1 as a possible D gene (6 bases). The specimen was lung tumor tissue, collected before any cancer treatment. This clonotype was obtained from a woman aged 35 to 75 with stage I lung adenocarcinoma. The CDR3 region is CASSLRTVANYGYTF. In nucleotides, the CDR3 is TGTGCCAGCAGCCTTCGGACAGTCGCTAACTATGGCTACACCTTC. The variable domain in full, completed from reference TRBV11-3 and TRBJ1-2, reads EAGVVQSPRYKIIEKKQPVAFWCNPISGHNTLYWYLQNLGQGPELLIRYENEEAVDDSQLPKDRFSAERLKGVDSTLKIQPAELGDSAVYLCASSLRTVANYGYTFGSGTRLTVV.